The 20 T cell receptor beta chains below come from one sample, sequenced in a study of T cells in Graves' hyperthyroidism and ophthalmopathy. TCR beta CDR3 region amplification was performed from RNA transcripts. TCR CDR3 underwent first-round RT-PCR with the HTBI primer set. TCRdb recomputed calls from the multiplex PCR reads with MiXCR, one row per CDR3 protein. The sample records roughly 420,000 distinct CDR3 sequences, approximately 15% being singletons. Sample: blood. Receptors originate from a woman aged 18-29 years with Graves' hyperthyroidism.

With regard to this clonotype: The junction departs from germline at one end; a sequencing error may be responsible. The genes are TRBV3-1 and TRBJ2-1, with TRBD2 as a possible D gene (5 bases). The CDR3 covers 18 residues. Germline V CDR1 and CDR2: LGHDT, YNNKEL (reference sequence). The CDR3: CASSQEVGIDGSYNEQLF. For the CDR3, the DNA is TGTGCCAGCAGCCAAGAGGTCGGGATCGATGGGTCCTACAATGAGCAGCTCTTC.

For this clonotype: A much larger clone sits a single nucleotide away, making a read error possible. V usage is TRBV5-1 and J usage is TRBJ2-1; a possible D gene is TRBD2 (7 bases). This CDR3 is built from 14 residues. CDR1 and CDR2 from the germline V gene are SGHRS and YFSETQ. The CDR3: CAGSLEGGGNEQFF. The DNA for the CDR3 is TGCGCCGGCAGCTTGGAGGGGGGGGGCAATGAGCAGTTCTTC.

This clonotype was found many times. The V call is TRBV10-3, the J call TRBJ1-5; possibly TRBD1 for D (6 bases). The V gene's germline CDR1 is ENHRY and CDR2 SYGVKD. The length of the CDR3 is 14 residues. Between the trimmed V and J ends, which lost 0 bases and 7 bases, there was a span of 10 bases. Here the CDR3 reads CAISESGGEQPQHF. The DNA for the CDR3 is TGTGCCATCAGTGAGTCAGGGGGGGAACAGCCCCAGCATTTT.

This clonotype showed up many times. The chain combines TRBV20-1 with TRBJ2-5; 8 positions agree with TRBD2. V was clipped by 0 bases and J by 5 bases; unmatched bases: 8. The CDR3 loop spans 15 amino acids. The V gene's germline CDR1 is DFQATT and CDR2 SNEGSKA (reference sequence). The CDR3 DNA reads as TGCAGTGCTAGAGATTCAGCGGGGGTGTGGGAGACCCAGTACTTC. Translation gives CSARDSAGVWETQYF.

This clonotype was recorded many times. CDR3 residues: CATTREPGDEQFF. CDR3 sequence (DNA): TGCGCCACCACCAGGGAGCCGGGCGATGAGCAGTTCTTC. The chain is built from TRBV5-1 and TRBJ2-1; possibly TRBD1 or TRBD2 for D (5 bases each). V shed 9 bases and J shed 8 bases, with 18 bases lying between them. There are 13 residues in the CDR3. Per the germline V gene, CDR1 is SGHRS and CDR2 is YFSETQ.

This clonotype was detected many times. The chain is built from TRBV28 and TRBJ1-5, with D unclear. Trimming stripped 2 bases from V and 3 bases from J, with 11 bases between. There are 15 residues in the CDR3. Germline V CDR1 and CDR2: MDHEN, SYDVKM. CDR3 nucleotide sequence: TGTGCCAGCAGTTTAGGTGGACCGAACAATCAGCCCCAGCATTTT. As protein: CASSLGGPNNQPQHF.

This clonotype occurred many times. V and J are TRBV27 and TRBJ1-5; D uncertain. This CDR3 is 13 amino acids long. V gave up 2 bases and J gave up 5 bases, with 7 bases separating them. Looked up from germline, CDR1 is MNHEY and CDR2 is SMNVEV (reference sequence). DNA for the CDR3: TGTGCCAGCAGTTTAACAGAGGATCAGCCCCAGCATTTT. Translation gives CASSLTEDQPQHF.

This clonotype has a count of ten or more. This chain connects TRBV2 to TRBJ1-2; a possible D gene is TRBD1 (6 bases). V shed 5 bases and J shed 4 bases, with 11 bases lying between them. The V gene's germline CDR1 is SNHLY and CDR2 FYNNEI. The CDR3 spans 13 residues. The CDR3 DNA reads TGTGCCAGCAGTACCAGGGGCAGCTATGGCTACACCTTC. Its protein product is CASSTRGSYGYTF.

This clonotype appeared a few times. This rearrangement joins TRBV9 to TRBJ2-1, with 9 bases matching TRBD2. The CDR3 runs to 16 residues. Per germline, CDR1 SGDLS and CDR2 YYNGEE. J lost 7 bases, V lost 4 bases, and 12 bases had no gene match. The CDR3 coding sequence is TGTGCCAGCAGCCCTCTCGGTAGCGGGAGTCTGAATGAGCAGTTCTTC. As protein: CASSPLGSGSLNEQFF.

The chain joins TRBV6-1 to TRBJ2-3; TRBD2 aligns across 9 bases. CDR1 is MNHNS and CDR2 is SASEGT in the germline V gene. This CDR3 is 17 amino acids long. V shed 4 bases and J 3 bases; nucleotides not matched to a gene: 11. The CDR3 DNA reads as TGTGCCAGCAGTGCCAGTAGCGGGGGAGAGGGGACAGATACGCAGTATTTT. Translation: CASSASSGGEGTDTQYF.

This clonotype has at least ten counts. The chain employs TRBV28 and TRBJ2-5, with 10 bases that match TRBD1. V lost 2 bases to trimming and J lost 5 bases; unmatched junction nucleotides: 8. There are 16 residues in the CDR3. Germline loops: CDR1 MDHEN, CDR2 SYDVKM. The CDR3 protein is CASSLVDRGLEETQYF. In DNA, the CDR3 is TGTGCCAGCAGTTTAGTTGACAGGGGGCTGGAGGAGACCCAGTACTTC.

The table lists this clonotype with many counts. The gene calls are TRBV30 and TRBJ2-7; D unresolved. The CDR3 spans 12 residues. The germline V gene encodes CDR1 GTSNPN and CDR2 SVGIG (reference sequence). V was pared by 2 bases and J by 7 bases, with 12 bases between. The CDR3 spells CAWSSIRWEQYF. The CDR3 DNA follows: TGTGCCTGGAGTAGTATCAGGTGGGAGCAGTACTTC.

There are a few counts of this clonotype. Being one base from a much bigger clone, this may be a read error. The chain joins TRBV20-1 to TRBJ1-2; D gene unclear. V shed 1 base and J shed 4 bases, with 7 bases lying between them. Germline V lookup: CDR1 DFQATT, CDR2 SNEGSKA (reference sequence). There are 12 residues in the CDR3. The CDR3 region is CSARVRVYGYTF. In DNA form, the CDR3 reads TGCAGTGCTAGAGTGCGGGTCTATGGCTACACCTTC.

The sample holds many counts of this clonotype. The rearrangement joins TRBV2 to TRBJ2-3; D not certain. Germline V gives CDR1 SNHLY, CDR2 FYNNEI. This CDR3 is 14 amino acids long. The V gene lost 4 bases and the J gene lost 1 base, with 9 bases spanning the gap. In nucleotides, the CDR3 is TGTGCCAGCAGTGGGCTAAGCCGCACAGATACGCAGTATTTT. Translated: CASSGLSRTDTQYF.

This clonotype was seen at least ten times. The gene calls are TRBV13 and TRBJ2-3; 12 bases match TRBD2. The germline V gene encodes CDR1 PRHDT and CDR2 FYEKMQ (reference sequence). The CDR3 extends over 17 amino acids. Trimming at V came to 1 base and at J to 3 bases, leaving 5 bases not matched to a gene. The CDR3 sequence: CASSLEGTSGGTDTQYF. Here the CDR3 DNA reads TGTGCCAGCAGCTTAGAAGGAACTAGCGGGGGGACAGATACGCAGTATTTT.

This clonotype was observed at least ten times. The chain employs TRBV3-1 and TRBJ2-1; D remains ambiguous. The CDR3 covers 17 residues. CDR1 and CDR2 from the germline V gene are LGHDT and YNNKEL (reference sequence). V was pared by 1 base and J by 0 bases, with 13 bases between. CDR3: CASSQGGGESSYNEQFF. The CDR3 DNA reads as TGTGCCAGCAGCCAAGGTGGCGGCGAGAGCTCCTACAATGAGCAGTTCTTC.

This clonotype has a count of ten or more. The V call is TRBV20-1, the J call TRBJ2-3; D is possibly TRBD2 (6 bases). Germline V gene sequence: CDR1 DFQATT, CDR2 SNEGSKA (reference sequence). The CDR3 is made up of 16 amino acids. The V and J ends lost 6 bases and 1 base respectively, with 20 bases between them. CDR3 loop: CSAIPATKRGTDTQYF. In nucleotides, the CDR3 is TGCAGTGCGATACCGGCAACAAAGCGGGGCACAGATACGCAGTATTTT.

At least ten counts were recorded for this clonotype. The chain employs TRBV3-1 and TRBJ1-3; possible D gene TRBD1, 5 bases. This CDR3 comprises 15 residues. Trimming stripped 0 bases from V and 1 base from J, with 7 bases between. Per germline, CDR1 LGHDT and CDR2 YNNKEL (reference sequence). CDR3 sequence (DNA): TGTGCCAGCAGCCAAGAGGGGGGGTCTGGAAACACCATATATTTT. Its protein is CASSQEGGSGNTIYF.

This clonotype was observed many times. This chain joins TRBV5-5 and TRBJ2-1; 7 bases fit TRBD1. The CDR3 has 14 amino acids. Germline V CDR1 and CDR2: SGHKS, YYEKEE (reference sequence). Trimming took 4 bases from V and 7 from J; bases not matched to a gene: 8. CDR3 protein: CASSPWDRFNEQFF. For the CDR3, the DNA is TGTGCCAGCAGCCCATGGGACAGATTTAATGAGCAGTTCTTC.

The table lists this clonotype with a few counts. The J gene is TRBJ2-4, the V gene TRBV15, with D perhaps given as TRBD1 or TRBD2 (6 bases each). CDR3 size: 18 residues. Germline values: CDR1 LNHNV, CDR2 YYDKDF (reference sequence). V dropped 6 bases and J dropped 0 bases, with 21 bases sitting between them. The CDR3 sequence is CATRVGGAVPLAKNIQYF. DNA of the CDR3: TGTGCCACCAGAGTGGGGGGCGCGGTTCCTCTAGCCAAAAACATTCAGTACTTC.